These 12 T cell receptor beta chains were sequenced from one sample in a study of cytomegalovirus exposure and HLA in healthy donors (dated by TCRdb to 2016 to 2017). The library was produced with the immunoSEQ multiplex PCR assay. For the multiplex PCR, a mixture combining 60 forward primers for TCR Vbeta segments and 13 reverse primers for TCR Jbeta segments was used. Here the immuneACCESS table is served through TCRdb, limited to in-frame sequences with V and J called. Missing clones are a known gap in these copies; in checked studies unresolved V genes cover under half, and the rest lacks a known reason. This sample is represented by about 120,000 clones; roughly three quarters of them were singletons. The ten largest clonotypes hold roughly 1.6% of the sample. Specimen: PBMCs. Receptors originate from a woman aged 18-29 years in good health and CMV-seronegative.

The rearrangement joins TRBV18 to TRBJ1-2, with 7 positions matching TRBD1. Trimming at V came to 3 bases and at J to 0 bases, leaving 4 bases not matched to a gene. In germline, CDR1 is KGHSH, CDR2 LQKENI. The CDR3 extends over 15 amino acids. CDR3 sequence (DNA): TGTGCCAGCTCACCGGGGGACAGTGCTAACTATGGCTACACCTTC. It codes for CASSPGDSANYGYTF.

The CDR3 region is CASSYSRDRGSPQYF. For the CDR3, the DNA is TGTGCCAGCAGTTACTCCAGGGACAGGGGAAGCCCTCAGTACTTC. The chain combines TRBV6-5 with TRBJ2-5; 10 bases match TRBD1. CDR1 and CDR2 from the germline V gene are MNHEY and SVGAGI. This CDR3 has 15 amino acids. V was clipped by 0 bases and J by 11 bases; unmatched bases: 9.

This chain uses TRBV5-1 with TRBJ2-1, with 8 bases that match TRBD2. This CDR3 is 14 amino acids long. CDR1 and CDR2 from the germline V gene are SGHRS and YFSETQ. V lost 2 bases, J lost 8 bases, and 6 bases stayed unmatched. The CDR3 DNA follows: TGCGCCAGCAGCTTATCCGGGGGGGCGTATGAGCAGTTCTTC. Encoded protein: CASSLSGGAYEQFF.

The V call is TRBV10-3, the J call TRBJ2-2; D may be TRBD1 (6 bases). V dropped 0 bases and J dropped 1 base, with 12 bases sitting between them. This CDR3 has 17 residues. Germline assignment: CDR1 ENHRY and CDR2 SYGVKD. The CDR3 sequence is CAISESVWTENTGELFF. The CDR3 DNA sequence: TGTGCCATCAGTGAGTCGGTCTGGACAGAGAACACCGGGGAGCTGTTTTTT.

The CDR3 nucleotides read TGTGCCAGCAGCTCAACAGGGTATACTGAAGCTTTCTTT. Amino acids: CASSSTGYTEAFF. The V and J genes are TRBV5-6 and TRBJ1-1; the D gene is possibly TRBD1 (6 bases). Trimming cost V 3 bases and J 5 bases, with 11 bases left between them. Per germline, CDR1 SGHDT and CDR2 YYEEEE. The CDR3 is 13 amino acids. Looking up the rest from reference TRBV5-6 and TRBJ1-1 gives the full variable domain: DAGVTQSPTHLIKTRGQQVTLRCSPKSGHDTVSWYQQALGQGPQFIFQYYEEEERQRGNFPDRFSGHQFPNYSSELNVNALLLGDSALYLCASSSTGYTEAFFGQGTRLTVV.

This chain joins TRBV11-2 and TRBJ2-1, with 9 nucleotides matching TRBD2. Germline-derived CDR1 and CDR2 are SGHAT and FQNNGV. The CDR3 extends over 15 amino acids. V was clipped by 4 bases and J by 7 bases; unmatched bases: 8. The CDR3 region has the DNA TGTGCCAGCAGCTCGTATAGCGGGGGAGCGAATGAGCAGTTCTTC. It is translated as CASSSYSGGANEQFF.

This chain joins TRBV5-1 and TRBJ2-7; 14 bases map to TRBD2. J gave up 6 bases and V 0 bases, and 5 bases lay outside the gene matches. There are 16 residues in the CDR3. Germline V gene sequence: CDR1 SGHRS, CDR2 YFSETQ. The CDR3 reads CASSLVGLAGGLEQYF. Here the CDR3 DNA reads TGCGCCAGCAGCTTGGTAGGACTAGCGGGGGGCCTCGAGCAGTACTTC.

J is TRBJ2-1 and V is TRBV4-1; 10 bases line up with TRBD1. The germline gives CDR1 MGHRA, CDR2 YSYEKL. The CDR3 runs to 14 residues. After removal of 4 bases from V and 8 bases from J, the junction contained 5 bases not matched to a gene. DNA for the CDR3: TGCGCCAGCAGCCCGCGACAGGGGGCGGATGAGCAGTTCTTC. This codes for CASSPRQGADEQFF.

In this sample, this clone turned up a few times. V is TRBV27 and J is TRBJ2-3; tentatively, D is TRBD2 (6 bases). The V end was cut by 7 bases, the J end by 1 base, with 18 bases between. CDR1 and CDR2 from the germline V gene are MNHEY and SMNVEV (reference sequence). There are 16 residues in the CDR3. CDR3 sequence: CASNKMGGIGTDTQYF. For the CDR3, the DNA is TGTGCCAGCAACAAAATGGGGGGAATCGGCACAGATACGCAGTATTTT.

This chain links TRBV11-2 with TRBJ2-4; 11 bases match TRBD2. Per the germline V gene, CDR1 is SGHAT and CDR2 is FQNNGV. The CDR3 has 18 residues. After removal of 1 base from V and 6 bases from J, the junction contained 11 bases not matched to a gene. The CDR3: CASSLGRVLAGAGNIQYF. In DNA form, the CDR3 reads TGTGCCAGCAGCTTAGGGCGGGTACTAGCGGGGGCCGGAAACATTCAGTACTTC. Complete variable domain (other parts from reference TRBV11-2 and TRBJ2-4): EAGVAQSPRYKIIEKRQSVAFWCNPISGHATLYWYQQILGQGPKLLIQFQNNGVVDDSQLPKDRFSAERLKGVDSTLKIQPAKLEDSAVYLCASSLGRVLAGAGNIQYFGAGTRLSVL.

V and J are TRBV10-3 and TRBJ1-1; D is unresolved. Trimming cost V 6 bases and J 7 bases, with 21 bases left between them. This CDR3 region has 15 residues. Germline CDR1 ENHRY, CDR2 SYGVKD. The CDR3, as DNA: TGTGCCATCAGCCCTAGCGAAACTCCTTCAAGTGAAGCTTTCTTT. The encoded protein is CAISPSETPSSEAFF.

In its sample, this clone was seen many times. The DNA for the CDR3 is TGTGCCAGTAGTATAGAAGGGAGGGGGGGACTCCCTAATGAGCAGTTCTTC. This gives the protein CASSIEGRGGLPNEQFF. The chain uses TRBV19 and TRBJ2-1; D is perhaps TRBD2 (7 bases). This CDR3 has 17 residues. Germline V gives CDR1 LNHDA, CDR2 SQIVND (reference sequence). The germline V and J ends were trimmed by 0 bases and 7 bases, with 19 bases remaining between them.